This TCR beta chain was identified in a study of post-analysis software for immune sequencing data. Study context: Relapsing-remitting, secondary progressive and progressive-relapsing forms of multiple sclerosis all featured among disease courses. Whole-study results and caveats: TRBV segments more frequent in patients than in controls numbered several and included TRBV5-6, TRBV5-1 and TRBV20-1. Samples from a shared batch, those prepared together, strongly co-clustered by F measure. Those with multiple sclerosis, the patient group, showed significantly lower normalized Chao1 diversity than controls.

V gave up 8 bases and J gave up 7 bases, with 14 bases separating them. CDR3 size: 12 residues. This clonotype was recorded a few times. Its specificity is not known. The TCR beta cDNA libraries carried unique molecular identifiers. Some 500,000 cDNA molecules came from around 1 to 10 million T cells. TCRdb fed the PCR reads into MiXCR, producing one record per CDR3 protein. Of more than 450,000 distinct CDR3 sequences in the sample, around 44% are singletons; the top ten hold approximately 1.7%. V and J are TRBV12-3 or TRBV12-4 and TRBJ1-1; weak D call: TRBD1 (5 bases). This TCR was sampled from a girl aged 5-17 years with multiple sclerosis. The sequenced sample was blood. Here the CDR3 DNA reads TGTGCCAGCGCTCCAGGGAGGAGTGAAGCTTTCTTT. Protein: CASAPGRSEAFF.